These 18 T cell receptor beta chains share one sample of origin, sequenced in a study of shared clonotypes between healthy human individuals. Profiled with immunoSEQ multiplex PCR; TCRdb holds only in-frame clones, not every one. The data show approximately 2,000,000 clones, with just under 95% seen just once and approximately 0.4% held by the top ten. The sequenced material came from naive CD4+ T cells from PBMCs. The subset: CD45RA+ positively selected. Receptor source: a man between 18 and 29 years old in good health. Some clones in this sample may be carry-over from other donors' samples.

This clone was seen once. CDR3 coding DNA: TGTGCCAGCAGCCACGGACAGGGAGAGACCCAGTACTTC. It encodes CASSHGQGETQYF. This chain joins TRBV7-7 and TRBJ2-5, with 8 bases identical to TRBD1. V trimming: 5 bases; J trimming: 4 bases; junction bases outside the gene matches: 3. Germline V gene data show CDR1 as SSHAT and CDR2 as FNYEAQ (reference sequence). This CDR3 has 13 residues.

This chain joins TRBV7-6 and TRBJ2-3; the D gene is possibly TRBD2 (6 bases). Germline V gene data show CDR1 as SGHVS and CDR2 as FNYEAQ. V was cut by 1 base and J by 3 bases, with 8 bases left in between. This CDR3 is 14 amino acids long. CDR3 sequence (DNA): TGTGCCAGCAGCTTAGTAGGGACTACAGATACGCAGTATTTT. This sequence encodes CASSLVGTTDTQYF.

This clone was observed a single time. The V gene is TRBV29-1, the J gene TRBJ2-3; 8 nucleotides match TRBD1. The CDR3 consists of 17 residues. Germline lookup yields CDR1 SQVTM and CDR2 ANQGSEA. The junction had 15 bases not matched to a gene; V was cut back by 4 bases and J by 3 bases. DNA of the CDR3: TGCAGCGTTGGTGATCATGACAGGGGCCAGGCGACAGATACGCAGTATTTT. Translated: CSVGDHDRGQATDTQYF.

The gene calls are TRBV29-1 and TRBJ2-2; 7 nucleotides agree with TRBD1. V gave up 4 bases and J gave up 2 bases; unmatched junction bases: 4. This CDR3 is 14 amino acids long. CDR1 SQVTM and CDR2 ANQGSEA come from the germline V gene. CDR3 nucleotides: TGCAGCGTTGCCGGACAGGCCAACACCGGGGAGCTGTTTTTT. This gives the protein CSVAGQANTGELFF.

To note about this clone: The sample contains more than one DNA sequence encoding this CDR3. The gene calls are TRBV27 and TRBJ2-3; 9 nucleotides line up with TRBD2. The V gene end was trimmed by 1 base and the J gene end by 3 bases; junction bases not matched to a gene: 2. Per germline, CDR1 MNHEY and CDR2 SMNVEV (reference sequence). This CDR3 region has 15 residues. This chain's CDR3 is CASSLWLAGTDTQYF. CDR3 nucleotides: TGTGCCAGCAGTTTATGGCTAGCGGGAACAGATACGCAGTATTTT.

The rearrangement joins TRBV30 to TRBJ1-6; tentatively, D is TRBD1 (5 bases). From germline, CDR1 is GTSNPN and CDR2 SVGIG (reference sequence). The CDR3 is 13 amino acids. Trimming removed 2 bases at V and 10 bases at J, with 12 bases between. The CDR3 protein is CAWSPGIWSPLHF. CDR3 nucleotides: TGTGCCTGGAGTCCAGGGATTTGGTCACCCCTCCACTTT. The full variable domain, rest sourced from reference TRBV30 and TRBJ1-6, is SQTIHQWPATLVQPVGSPLSLECTVEGTSNPNLYWYRQAAGRGLQLLFYSVGIGQISSEVPQNLSASRPQDRQFILSSKKLLLSDSGFYLCAWSPGIWSPLHFGNGTRLTVT.

The gene calls are TRBV21-1 and TRBJ2-1; the table's D call of TRBD2 was not tested on the DNA. TRBV21-1 is marked as a pseudogene. The CDR3 length is 16 residues. The CDR3 region has the DNA TGTGCCAGCAGCAAAGGAACCGGGACTAGTAACAGTGAGCAGTTCTTC. Translating it yields CASSKGTGTSNSEQFF.

The rearrangement links TRBV30 to TRBJ2-3; D perhaps matches TRBD1 (6 bases). Trimming cost V 2 bases and J 0 bases, with 9 bases left between them. The CDR3 loop spans 14 amino acids. Germline V CDR1 and CDR2: GTSNPN, SVGIG (reference sequence). The CDR3 DNA reads TGTGCCTGGAGTTTGACAGGTAGCACAGATACGCAGTATTTT. Its protein is CAWSLTGSTDTQYF.

The chain employs TRBV5-1 and TRBJ2-4, with D unclear. This CDR3 is 13 amino acids long. CDR1 and CDR2 (germline): SGHRS, YFSETQ. Trimming removed 4 bases from V and 5 bases from J, with 10 bases in between. CDR3 nucleotides: TGCGCCAGCAGCCCGCTAGTCGAAAACATTCAGTACTTC. This gives the protein CASSPLVENIQYF. The entire variable domain, with the rest obtained from reference TRBV5-1 and TRBJ2-4, is as follows: KAGVTQTPRYLIKTRGQQVTLSCSPISGHRSVSWYQQTPGQGLQFLFEYFSETQRNKGNFPGRFSGRQFSNSRSEMNVSTLELGDSALYLCASSPLVENIQYFGAGTRLSVL.

The genes are TRBV6-6 and TRBJ1-4; D is unresolved. V shed 7 bases and J shed 8 bases, with 11 bases lying between them. Germline-derived CDR1 and CDR2 are MNHNY and SVGAGI (reference sequence). There are 12 residues in the CDR3. CDR3 sequence: CASNGVPEKLFF. In DNA form, the CDR3 reads TGTGCCAGCAACGGGGTTCCGGAAAAACTGTTTTTT.

This chain joins TRBV5-1 and TRBJ2-3, with 9 positions matching TRBD1. Germline-derived CDR1 and CDR2 are SGHRS and YFSETQ. J lost 2 bases, V lost 0 bases, and 4 bases had no gene match. This CDR3 is built from 16 residues. DNA for the CDR3: TGCGCCAGCAGCTTGGTGGGACAGGGACCCACAGATACGCAGTATTTT. As protein: CASSLVGQGPTDTQYF.

J is TRBJ1-1 and V is TRBV19; the D gene is possibly TRBD1 (5 bases). This CDR3 spans 13 amino acids. Germline assignment: CDR1 LNHDA and CDR2 SQIVND (reference sequence). The V end lost 7 bases, the J end lost 2 bases, and 11 bases lay between the germline ends. CDR3 in amino acids: CASNPGSNTEAFF. DNA for the CDR3: TGTGCCAGTAACCCAGGGTCAAACACTGAAGCTTTCTTT.

The chain links TRBV10-1 to TRBJ1-5; TRBD1 agrees at 10 bases. The CDR3 loop spans 13 amino acids. The trim removed 9 bases at V and 8 bases at J, leaving 7 bases unmatched. Germline lookup yields CDR1 WNHNN and CDR2 SYGVQD (reference sequence). CDR3 amino acids: CASPDRGRKPQHF. CDR3 coding DNA: TGCGCCAGTCCAGACAGGGGGCGGAAGCCCCAGCATTTT.

V gene TRBV2 combines with J gene TRBJ2-7; D possibly uses TRBD1 or TRBD2 (7 bases each). This CDR3 is built from 14 residues. Per the germline V gene, CDR1 is SNHLY and CDR2 is FYNNEI. Trimming stripped 3 bases from V and 2 bases from J, with 11 bases between. In DNA, the CDR3 is TGTGCCAGCAGTGATCAGGGGGGGACCTACGAGCAGTACTTC. Its protein is CASSDQGGTYEQYF.

J is TRBJ2-1 and V is TRBV7-2; 8 nucleotides align to TRBD2. Germline CDR1 is SGHTA and CDR2 is FQGNSA. The CDR3 is made up of 15 amino acids. The J segment lost 7 bases and the V segment lost 1 base, leaving 6 bases of the junction unmatched. In DNA, the CDR3 is TGTGCCAGCAGCTTAGGGCGGGAGCGGGGGAATGAGCAGTTCTTC. Residues: CASSLGRERGNEQFF. Looking up the rest from reference TRBV7-2 and TRBJ2-1 gives the full variable domain: GAGVSQSPSNKVTEKGKDVELRCDPISGHTALYWYRQSLGQGLEFLIYFQGNSAPDKSGLPSDRFSAERTGGSVSTLTIQRTQQEDSAVYLCASSLGRERGNEQFFGPGTRLTVL.

This sequence joins TRBV4-1 and TRBJ1-6; no firm D call. Germline V gives CDR1 MGHRA, CDR2 YSYEKL. There are 18 residues in the CDR3. With 0 bases removed from V and 6 bases from J, the gap between germline ends came to 18 bases. The CDR3 DNA follows: TGCGCCAGCAGCCAAGATAGTAGAGGCCCACACCTTAATTCACCCCTCCACTTT. Amino acid sequence: CASSQDSRGPHLNSPLHF.

The V and J genes are TRBV10-3 and TRBJ1-2; D remains ambiguous. CDR1 ENHRY and CDR2 SYGVKD come from the germline V gene. CDR3 size: 14 residues. The V gene lost 3 bases and the J gene lost 2 bases, with 10 bases spanning the gap. DNA for the CDR3: TGTGCCATCAGTGATGTCGCTGGCAACTATGGCTACACCTTC. Translating it yields CAISDVAGNYGYTF.

Regarding this clone: Other DNA sequences in this specimen translate into the identical CDR3. This chain connects TRBV6-1 to TRBJ2-5, with 7 positions matching TRBD1. This CDR3 is 14 amino acids long. Germline assignment: CDR1 MNHNS and CDR2 SASEGT. V lost 2 bases, J lost 2 bases, and 2 bases stayed unmatched. The chain's CDR3 is CASSERGRQETQYF. CDR3 coding DNA: TGTGCCAGCAGTGAAAGGGGGCGACAAGAGACCCAGTACTTC.